This TCR beta chain was captured in a study of CD8 T cells in ankylosing spondylitis. The germline V gene encodes CDR1 MNHNS and CDR2 SASEGT. Trimming at V came to 6 bases and at J to 5 bases, leaving 10 bases not matched to a gene. The CDR3 is made up of 14 amino acids. Broader study findings: The authors reported significant enrichment of disease-linked clones in matched ankylosing spondylitis synovial fluid.

On this clonotype itself: No antigen is known for it.

TCRdb analysed the 5' RACE reads with MiXCR anew, one entry per CDR3 protein. The sample holds approximately 290,000 distinct CDR3 sequences, 20% seen once. The receptor was derived from a female donor with ankylosing spondylitis or in good health (not recorded which). Source material: blood, either unsorted or a sorted T cell fraction (not recorded which). This sequence joins TRBV6-1 and TRBJ2-7; TRBD1 aligns across 7 bases. The CDR3 region is CASRNRGLSHEQYF. CDR3 nucleotide sequence: TGTGCCAGCAGGAACAGGGGATTAAGCCACGAGCAGTACTTC.